The 3 T cell receptor beta chains listed next were all sequenced from one sample in a study of chemoradiotherapy in HPV16-positive cancers. The data were produced by immunoSEQ multiplex PCR, yet TCRdb's version contains in-frame clones alone and is incomplete. The table has 9,500 to 15,000 clones, around 89% seen once. Sequencing was performed on blood, taken from a patient who underwent chemoradiotherapy. Receptors were obtained from a human donor with HPV-associated anogenital cancer.

This sequence joins TRBV5-1 and TRBJ2-4; 8 bases map to TRBD1. This CDR3 has 14 residues. Germline trimming cut 3 bases from V and 5 bases from J; bases unmatched to any gene: 4. Looked up from germline, CDR1 is SGHRS and CDR2 is YFSETQ. The CDR3 region is CASSWQGAQNIQYF. The CDR3 DNA reads TGCGCCAGCAGCTGGCAGGGGGCTCAAAACATTCAGTACTTC.

V gene TRBV11-2 combines with J gene TRBJ2-3, with D possibly TRBD2 on 6 matching bases. The CDR3 length is 16 residues. Trimming took 5 bases from V and 1 from J, leaving 16 bases between them. Germline CDR1 SGHAT, CDR2 FQNNGV. The CDR3 DNA is TGTGCCAGCAGCACCGACGCCGGGACTCGCACAGATACGCAGTATTTT. This encodes CASSTDAGTRTDTQYF.

The chain recombines TRBV29-1 with TRBJ1-1, with TRBD1 matching over 8 bases. V dropped 4 bases and J dropped 1; count of bases not matched to a gene: 8. Germline values: CDR1 SQVTM, CDR2 ANQGSEA. The CDR3 sequence is 15 residues long. The CDR3 nucleotides are TGCAGCGTTGTGGTGACAGGGGCTCCGAACACTGAAGCTTTCTTT. Its protein product is CSVVVTGAPNTEAFF.